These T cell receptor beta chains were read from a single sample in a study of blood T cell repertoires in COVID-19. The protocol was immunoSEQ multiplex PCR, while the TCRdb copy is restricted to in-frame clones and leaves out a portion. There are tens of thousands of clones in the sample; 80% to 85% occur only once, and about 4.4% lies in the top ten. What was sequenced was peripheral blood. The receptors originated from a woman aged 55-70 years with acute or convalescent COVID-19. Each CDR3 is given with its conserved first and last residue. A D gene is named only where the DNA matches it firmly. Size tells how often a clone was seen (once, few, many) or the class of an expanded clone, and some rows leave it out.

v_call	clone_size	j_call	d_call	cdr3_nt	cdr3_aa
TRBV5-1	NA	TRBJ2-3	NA	TGCGCCAGCAGCTTGGGGGCGGGCGGCGGTCTGAGCACAGATACGCAGTATTTT	CASSLGAGGGLSTDTQYF
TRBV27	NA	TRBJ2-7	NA	TGTGCCAGCAGGCAACCGGGACTCTTCTACGAGCAGTACTTC	CASRQPGLFYEQYF
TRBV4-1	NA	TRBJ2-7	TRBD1	TGCGCCAGCAGCCAAGGACAGGGGACGACCCTTTCCTACGAGCAGTACTTC	CASSQGQGTTLSYEQYF
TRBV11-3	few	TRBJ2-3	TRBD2	TGTGCCAGCAGCTTTAGCCGGGGGGGCCATCCTAGCACAGATACGCAGTATTTT	CASSFSRGGHPSTDTQYF
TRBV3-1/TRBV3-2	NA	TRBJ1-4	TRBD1	TGTGCCAGCAGCCAAGCAGGGGGCTATGAAAAACTGTTTTTT	CASSQAGGYEKLFF
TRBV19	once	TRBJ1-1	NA	TGTGCCAGCCGAAGCAGGTCTGGGAACACTGAAGCTTTCTTT	CASRSRSGNTEAFF
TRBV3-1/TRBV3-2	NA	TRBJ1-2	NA	TGTGCCAGCAGCCGGAGGTGGCCCTTCGAGAACTATGGCTACACCTTC	CASSRRWPFENYGYTF
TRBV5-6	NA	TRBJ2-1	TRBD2	TGTGCCAGCTTCGAGCGGGGGGTCAATGAGCAGTTCTTC	CASFERGVNEQFF
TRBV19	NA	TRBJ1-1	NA	TGTGCCAGTAACGACAGGCTAAACACTGAAGCTTTCTTT	CASNDRLNTEAFF
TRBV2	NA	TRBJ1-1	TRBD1	TGTGCCAGCATCAAGGACAGGGGCATGAACACTGAAGCTTTCTTT	CASIKDRGMNTEAFF
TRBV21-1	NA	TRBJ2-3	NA	TGTGCCAGCAGCGGACAGGGGGGGCGCACAGATACGCAGTATTTT	CASSGQGGRTDTQYF
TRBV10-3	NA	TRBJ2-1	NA	TGTGCCATCAGCGTGGGGACTGCCTCCCATGAGCAGTTCTTC	CAISVGTASHEQFF
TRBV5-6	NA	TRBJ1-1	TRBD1	TGTGCCAGCAGCTTAACCGGGACAGGGGGTGAAGCTTTCTTT	CASSLTGTGGEAFF
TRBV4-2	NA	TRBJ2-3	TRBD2	TGTGCCAGCAGCCAAGAGGAGGTTAGCGGGGGGTGGACAGATACGCAGTATTTT	CASSQEEVSGGWTDTQYF
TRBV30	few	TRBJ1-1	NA	TGTGCCTGGAGCAGGGGCACTGAAGCTTTCTTT	CAWSRGTEAFF
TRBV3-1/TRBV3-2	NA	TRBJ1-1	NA	TGTGCCAGCAGCCTCCCGGGGATGAACACTGAAGCTTTCTTT	CASSLPGMNTEAFF
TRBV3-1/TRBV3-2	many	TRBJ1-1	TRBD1	TGTGCCAGCAGACATTCTGGACAGGGGGCTGGGAACACTGAAGCTTTCTTT	CASRHSGQGAGNTEAFF
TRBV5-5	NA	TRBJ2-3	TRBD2	TGTGCCAGCAACGAGGCGACTAGCGGGGGACACACTAGCACAGATACGCAGTATTTT	CASNEATSGGHTSTDTQYF
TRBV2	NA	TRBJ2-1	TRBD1	TGTGCCAGCAGTGAGCCGGGACAGGGCCTTTCCTACAATGAGCAGTTCTTC	CASSEPGQGLSYNEQFF
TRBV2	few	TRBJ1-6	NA	TGTGCCACCCGGGGAGATTATAATTCACCCCTCCACTTT	CATRGDYNSPLHF
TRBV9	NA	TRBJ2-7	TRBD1	TGTGCCAGCAGCGCCGGAGTTACGACAGGGGGCTCTTCCGAGCAGTACTTC	CASSAGVTTGGSSEQYF
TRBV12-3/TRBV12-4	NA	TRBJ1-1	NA	TGTGCCAGCAGTTTAACCCCTCGGACTGAAGCTTTCTTT	CASSLTPRTEAFF
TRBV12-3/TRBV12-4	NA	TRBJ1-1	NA	TGTGCCAGCAGTTTCAGGGCTGAAGCTTTCTTT	CASSFRAEAFF
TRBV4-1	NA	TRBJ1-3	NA	TGCGCCAGCAGCCACTTAACAGGGATCGGAGGAAACACCATATATTTT	CASSHLTGIGGNTIYF
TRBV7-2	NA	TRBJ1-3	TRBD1	TGTGCCAGCAGCAAGGACAGGGCTGGAAACACCATATATTTT	CASSKDRAGNTIYF
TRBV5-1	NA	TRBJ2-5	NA	TGCGCCAGCAGCTTCGGACATTTAGAGACCCAGTACTTC	CASSFGHLETQYF
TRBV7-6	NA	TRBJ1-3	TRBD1	TGTGCCAGCAGCTTAGGGGACAGGGATCACACCATATATTTT	CASSLGDRDHTIYF
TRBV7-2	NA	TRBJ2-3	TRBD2	TGTGCCAGCAGCCCGTGGGGCGGGGGGGCCGCAGATACGCAGTATTTT	CASSPWGGGAADTQYF
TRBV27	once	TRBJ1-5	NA	TGTGCCAGCAGTTTAAGTCAGGGTGATCAGCCCCAGCATTTT	CASSLSQGDQPQHF
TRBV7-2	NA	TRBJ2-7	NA	TGTGCCAGCAGCTCAAAGGGGATCTACGAGCAGTACTTC	CASSSKGIYEQYF
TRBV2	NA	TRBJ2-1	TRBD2	TGTGCCAGCAGTGAGGGACTAGCGGGGGGAAAGGATGAGCAGTTCTTC	CASSEGLAGGKDEQFF
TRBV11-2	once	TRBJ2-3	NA	TGTGCCAGCAGCTTACATCGACAGGTCGACACAGATACGCAGTATTTT	CASSLHRQVDTDTQYF
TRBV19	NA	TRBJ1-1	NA	TGTGCCGCCCGAGGGGACACTCTGAACACTGAAGCTTTCTTT	CAARGDTLNTEAFF
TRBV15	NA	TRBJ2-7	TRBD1	TGTGCCACCAGCCCATGGACAGGGGGCTTTTACGAGCAGTACTTC	CATSPWTGGFYEQYF
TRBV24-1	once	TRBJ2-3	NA	TGTGCCACCAGTGATGGCAGGGCTACAGATACGCAGTATTTT	CATSDGRATDTQYF
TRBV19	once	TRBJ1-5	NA	TGTGCCAGTAGTATAGACCGCAGGCTTGGTGGCAATCAGCCCCAGCATTTT	CASSIDRRLGGNQPQHF
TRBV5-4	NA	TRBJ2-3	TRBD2	TGTGCCAGCAGCCAGCGGGGGATCACAGATACGCAGTATTTT	CASSQRGITDTQYF
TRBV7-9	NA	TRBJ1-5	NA	TGTGCCAGCAGCCACGGGGGGGGTCTTTTCGGCAATCAGCCCCAGCATTTT	CASSHGGGLFGNQPQHF
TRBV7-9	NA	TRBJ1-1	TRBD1	TGTGCCAGCAGCTTAGCGAGGGACAGAAGGAACACTGAAGCTTTCTTT	CASSLARDRRNTEAFF